The present TCR beta chain was sequenced within a study of glioma-infiltrating T cells. For the study at large: Samples included WHO grade II oligodendrogliomas or astrocytomas and initial-diagnosis grade IV glioblastomas. Before surgery, glioma patients received dexamethasone for at most six days.

This CDR3 is built from 14 residues. V dropped 8 bases and J dropped 0; count of bases not matched to a gene: 4. Germline lookup yields CDR1 MNHNS and CDR2 SASEGT. General study points: Tissue-blood divergence was below expectation in non-neoplastic patients, above in gliomas. Signature shared blood CDR3 motifs were enriched in low-divergence and depleted in high-divergence patients.

The iRepertoire nested amplicon-rescue multiplex PCR amplified TCR alpha and beta CDR3s from RNA. TCRdb ran MiXCR on the multiplex PCR reads and lists one entry per CDR3 protein. This table has fewer than 500,000 distinct CDR3 sequences, more than 35% appearing once. Ten or more counts support this clonotype. Its antigen is still unknown. Sample: glioma tissue, nonneoplastic brain tissue, or PBMCs (not recorded which). The chain has TRBV6-1 and TRBJ1-3; 7 bases fit TRBD1. This sequence was found in a human donor with low-grade glioma or glioblastoma, undergoing nonglioma brain surgery, or in good health (not recorded which). The CDR3 loop reads CASWTGASGNTIYF. CDR3 bases: TGTGCCAGCTGGACAGGAGCCTCTGGAAACACCATATATTTT.